The 18 T cell receptor beta chains listed next were all sequenced from one sample in a study of monozygotic twins with inflammatory bowel disease. After re-calling the 5' RACE reads, TCRdb lists one entry per CDR3 protein, DNA absent. This table lists over 200,000 distinct CDR3 sequences. The sequenced sample consisted of blood. The receptors shown here come from a human donor with ulcerative colitis or Crohn's disease, or a healthy co-twin of an affected twin (not recorded which).

The rearrangement joins TRBV10-3 to TRBJ2-2; the TRBD1 assignment by TCRdb is unverifiable without DNA. Germline V CDR1 and CDR2: ENHRY, SYGVKD. CDR3 length equals 16 residues. The CDR3 here is CAISEQGTDNTGELFF.

This chain uses TRBV20-1 with TRBJ1-1; TCRdb lists TRBD1, though no DNA is available to test this call. Germline V gene sequence: CDR1 DFQATT, CDR2 SNEGSKA (reference sequence). The CDR3 totals 16 residues. Here the CDR3 reads CSAQQWDRGMDTEAFF.

The chain combines TRBV20-1 with TRBJ1-5. The CDR3 runs to 13 residues. The germline V gene has CDR1 DFQATT and CDR2 SNEGSKA (reference sequence). CDR3 region: CSAPSGPNQPQHF.

The J gene is TRBJ2-3, the V gene TRBV18. Germline V lookup: CDR1 KGHSH, CDR2 LQKENI. This CDR3 is built from 15 residues. The CDR3 spells CASSPGLETIGTQYF.

The genes are TRBV12-3 or TRBV12-4 and TRBJ2-2; lacking DNA, the TRBD1 call made by TCRdb goes unchecked. CDR3 length equals 15 residues. This CDR3 reads CASKTGTGNTGELFF.

The chain is built from TRBV6-4 and TRBJ1-1; TCRdb selects TRBD1, and the lack of DNA leaves this call unchecked. Germline V gene sequence: CDR1 MRHNA, CDR2 SNTAGT. The CDR3 runs 15 residues. The CDR3 spells CASSVSGGRNTEAFF.

The rearrangement links TRBV10-3 to TRBJ2-1. The CDR3 loop spans 14 amino acids. Germline V lookup: CDR1 ENHRY, CDR2 SYGVKD. CDR3 sequence reads: CAISDRTSYNEQFF.

This chain joins TRBV5-1 and TRBJ2-2. The CDR3 consists of 13 residues. Germline V gene lookup returns CDR1 SGHRS and CDR2 YFSETQ. The CDR3 loop is CASSLVTPGELFF.

The chain employs TRBV20-1 and TRBJ2-1; the TCRdb D gene call, TRBD2, has no DNA to confirm it. The CDR3 runs 14 residues. CDR1 DFQATT and CDR2 SNEGSKA come from the germline V gene (reference sequence). This CDR3 is CSALRAGGTNEQFF.

This chain joins TRBV2 and TRBJ1-5. CDR1 is SNHLY, CDR2 FYNNEI, per germline. The CDR3 totals 15 residues. The CDR3 spells CASSVRIQRNQPQHF. The entire variable domain, with the rest obtained from reference TRBV2 and TRBJ1-5, is as follows: EPEVTQTPSHQVTQMGQEVILRCVPISNHLYFYWYRQILGQKVEFLVSFYNNEISEKSEIFDDQFSVERPDGSNFTLKIRSTKLEDSAMYFCASSVRIQRNQPQHFGDGTRLSIL.

The chain joins TRBV6-1 to TRBJ2-2; as DNA is missing, the TRBD1 call by TCRdb cannot be tested. Germline V CDR1 and CDR2: MNHNS, SASEGT. The CDR3 runs to 12 residues. The CDR3 loop reads CAVPQGTGELFF.

The CDR3 sequence: CASKGLTNYGYTF. The chain recombines TRBV5-6 with TRBJ1-2. CDR1 and CDR2 (germline): SGHDT, YYEEEE. This CDR3 contains 13 residues.

This rearrangement joins TRBV19 to TRBJ1-5; with no DNA, the TCRdb D assignment of TRBD1 cannot be verified. Germline V CDR1 and CDR2: LNHDA, SQIVND (reference sequence). CDR3 length equals 15 residues. The CDR3 loop reads CASRGYRVGDQPQHF.

The V gene is TRBV12-3 or TRBV12-4, the J gene TRBJ2-1; checking the TCRdb D call of TRBD2 is not possible without DNA. The CDR3 totals 19 residues. The CDR3 is CASSTPRPLPAGGRYEQFF.

This chain joins TRBV20-1 and TRBJ1-5; the D call from TCRdb, TRBD1, cannot be confirmed without DNA. This CDR3 is built from 14 residues. CDR1 and CDR2 from the germline V gene are DFQATT and SNEGSKA (reference sequence). CDR3 sequence reads: CSAREDRSNQPQHF.

The rearrangement uses TRBV20-1 and TRBJ2-1; TCRdb's D call, TRBD2, is unchecked because there is no DNA. Looked up from germline, CDR1 is DFQATT and CDR2 is SNEGSKA (reference sequence). The CDR3 runs 14 residues. The CDR3 here is CSAIGSGEGHEQFF.

CDR3 in amino acids: CSVEWQYTGELFF. This chain joins TRBV29-1 and TRBJ2-2. Germline lookup yields CDR1 SQVTM and CDR2 ANQGSEA. The CDR3 is 13 residues long.

The gene calls are TRBV21-1 and TRBJ1-4. TRBV21-1 has pseudogene status. The CDR3 is made up of 17 amino acids. The CDR3 region is CASSQETGVATNEKLFF.